The clone carrying this TCR beta chain was seen repeatedly, ten times or more. This sample stems from a study of T cells in Graves' hyperthyroidism and ophthalmopathy. About the study: Any treatment followed the collection of peripheral blood at initial diagnosis.

The study collected blood at first hyperthyroidism diagnosis, before any ophthalmopathy symptoms arose. PBMCs came from around 10 ml fresh peripheral blood. Amplified TCR beta CDR3 regions came from RNA transcripts. Researchers ran a first-round RT-PCR on the TCR CDR3 using the HTBI primer set. MiXCR, run by TCRdb on the multiplex PCR reads, gives a single entry per CDR3 protein. The data show 350,000 or so distinct CDR3 sequences, about a sixth seen once. The TCR was taken from a woman younger than 45 with Graves' hyperthyroidism that later progressed to Graves' ophthalmopathy. Sequenced sample: blood.

The CDR3 spells CASSPKSSYNSPLHF. The CDR3 coding sequence is TGTGCCAGCAGTCCCAAGAGCTCCTATAATTCACCCCTCCACTTT. The gene calls are TRBV6-1 and TRBJ1-6, with D uncertain. Germline CDR1 is MNHNS and CDR2 is SASEGT. V was clipped by 5 bases and J by 0 bases, with 8 bases between them. CDR3 size: 15 residues.